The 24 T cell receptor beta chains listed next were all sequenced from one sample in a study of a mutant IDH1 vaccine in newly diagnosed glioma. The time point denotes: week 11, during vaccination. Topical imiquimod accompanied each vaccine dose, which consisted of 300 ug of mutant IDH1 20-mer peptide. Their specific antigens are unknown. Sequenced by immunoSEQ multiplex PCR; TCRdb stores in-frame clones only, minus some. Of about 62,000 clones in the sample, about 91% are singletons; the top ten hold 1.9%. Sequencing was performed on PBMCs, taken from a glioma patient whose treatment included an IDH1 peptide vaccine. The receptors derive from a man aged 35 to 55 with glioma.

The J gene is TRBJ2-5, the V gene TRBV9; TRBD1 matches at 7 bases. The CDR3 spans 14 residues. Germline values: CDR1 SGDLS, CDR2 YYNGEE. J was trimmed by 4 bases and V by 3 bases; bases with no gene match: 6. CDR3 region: CASSAQNRGETQYF. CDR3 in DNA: TGTGCCAGCAGCGCCCAGAACAGGGGAGAGACCCAGTACTTC.

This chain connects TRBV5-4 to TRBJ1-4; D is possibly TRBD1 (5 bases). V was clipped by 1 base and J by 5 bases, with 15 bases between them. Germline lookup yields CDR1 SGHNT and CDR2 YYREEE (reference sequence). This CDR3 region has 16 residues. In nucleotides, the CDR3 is TGTGCCAGCAGCTTGTCGGCCGGGACTCGAAATGAAAAACTGTTTTTT. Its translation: CASSLSAGTRNEKLFF.

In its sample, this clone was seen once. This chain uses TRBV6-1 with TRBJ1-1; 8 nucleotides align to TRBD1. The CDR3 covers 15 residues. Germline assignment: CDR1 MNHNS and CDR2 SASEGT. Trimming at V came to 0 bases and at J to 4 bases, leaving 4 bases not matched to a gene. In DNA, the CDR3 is TGTGCCAGCAGTGAAGCCGGGACAGGTAGCACTGAAGCTTTCTTT. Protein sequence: CASSEAGTGSTEAFF.

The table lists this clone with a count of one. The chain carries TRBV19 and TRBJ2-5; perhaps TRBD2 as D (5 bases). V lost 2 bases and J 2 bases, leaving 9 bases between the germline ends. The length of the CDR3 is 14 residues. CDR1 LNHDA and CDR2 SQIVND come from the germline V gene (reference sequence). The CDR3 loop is CASSILPGQETQYF. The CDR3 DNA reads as TGTGCCAGTAGTATACTGCCGGGGCAAGAGACCCAGTACTTC.

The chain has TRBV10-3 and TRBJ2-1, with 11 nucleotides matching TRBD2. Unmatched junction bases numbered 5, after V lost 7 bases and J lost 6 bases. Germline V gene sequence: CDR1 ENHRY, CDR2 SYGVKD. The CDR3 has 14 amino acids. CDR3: CAINVAGGGNEQFF. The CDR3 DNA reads TGTGCCATCAACGTAGCGGGAGGGGGCAATGAGCAGTTCTTC.

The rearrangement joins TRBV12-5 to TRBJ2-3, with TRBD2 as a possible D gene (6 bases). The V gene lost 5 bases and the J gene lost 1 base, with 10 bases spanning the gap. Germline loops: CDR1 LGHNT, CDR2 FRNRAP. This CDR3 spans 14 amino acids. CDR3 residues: CASGGASGTDTQYF. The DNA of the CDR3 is TGTGCTAGTGGTGGGGCTAGCGGCACAGATACGCAGTATTTT.

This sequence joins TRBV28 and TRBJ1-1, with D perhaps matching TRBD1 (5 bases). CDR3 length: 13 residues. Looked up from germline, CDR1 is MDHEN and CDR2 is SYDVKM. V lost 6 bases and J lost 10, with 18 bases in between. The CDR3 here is CASRQNGRERAFF. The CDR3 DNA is TGTGCCAGCAGACAGAACGGCAGGGAGCGAGCTTTCTTT.

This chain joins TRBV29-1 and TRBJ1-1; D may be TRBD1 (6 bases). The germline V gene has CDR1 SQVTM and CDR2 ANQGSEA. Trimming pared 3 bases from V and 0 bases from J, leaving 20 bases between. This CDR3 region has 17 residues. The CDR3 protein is CSVDLQGALLMNTEAFF. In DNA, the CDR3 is TGCAGCGTTGACCTACAGGGCGCTTTATTAATGAACACTGAAGCTTTCTTT.

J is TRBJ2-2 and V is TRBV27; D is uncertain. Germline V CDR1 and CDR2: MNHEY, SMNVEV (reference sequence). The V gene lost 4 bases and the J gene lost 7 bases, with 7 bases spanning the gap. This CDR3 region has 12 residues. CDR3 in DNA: TGTGCCAGCAGTTATCCGAACGGGGAGCTGTTTTTT. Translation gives CASSYPNGELFF.

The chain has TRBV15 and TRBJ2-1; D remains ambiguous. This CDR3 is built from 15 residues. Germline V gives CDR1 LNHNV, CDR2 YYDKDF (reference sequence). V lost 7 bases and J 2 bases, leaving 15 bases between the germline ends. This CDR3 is CATTTPRGTYNEQFF. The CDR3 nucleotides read TGTGCCACCACCACTCCTAGAGGTACCTACAATGAGCAGTTCTTC.

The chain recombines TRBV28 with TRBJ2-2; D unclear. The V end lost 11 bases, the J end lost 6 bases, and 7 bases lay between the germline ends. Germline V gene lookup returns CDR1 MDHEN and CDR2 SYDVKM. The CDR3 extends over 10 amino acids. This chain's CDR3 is CAAGPGELFF. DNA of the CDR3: TGTGCCGCCGGGCCCGGGGAGCTGTTTTTT.

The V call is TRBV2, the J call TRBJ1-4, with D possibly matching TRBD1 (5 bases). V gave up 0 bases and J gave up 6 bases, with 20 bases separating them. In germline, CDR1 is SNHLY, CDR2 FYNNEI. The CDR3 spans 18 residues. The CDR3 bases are TGTGCCAGCAGTGAAGCGGTGCGACAGACGTTTAGGGATGAAAAACTGTTTTTT. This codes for CASSEAVRQTFRDEKLFF.

The CDR3 coding sequence is TGCGCCAGCAGCTTGGTGCCCGGAGGGGGGAGGGTAGGTTTTATCTACGAGCAGTACTTC. It specifies CASSLVPGGGRVGFIYEQYF. The J gene is TRBJ2-7, the V gene TRBV5-1; D may be TRBD2 (7 bases). CDR1 is SGHRS, CDR2 YFSETQ, per germline. With 0 bases removed from V and 3 bases from J, the gap between germline ends came to 28 bases. This CDR3 region has 20 residues.

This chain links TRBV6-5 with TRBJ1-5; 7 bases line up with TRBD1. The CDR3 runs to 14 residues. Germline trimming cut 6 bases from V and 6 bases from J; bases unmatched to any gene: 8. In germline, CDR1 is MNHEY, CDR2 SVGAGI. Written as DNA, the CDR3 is TGTGCCAGCAGACGAGACAGGGAAGGTCAGCCCCAGCATTTT. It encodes CASRRDREGQPQHF.

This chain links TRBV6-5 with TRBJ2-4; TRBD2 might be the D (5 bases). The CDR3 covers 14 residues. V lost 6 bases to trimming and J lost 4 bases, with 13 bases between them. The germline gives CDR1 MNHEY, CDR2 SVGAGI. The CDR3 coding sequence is TGTGCCAGCAGCCCCCGAGGGATGAAAAACATTCAGTACTTC. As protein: CASSPRGMKNIQYF.

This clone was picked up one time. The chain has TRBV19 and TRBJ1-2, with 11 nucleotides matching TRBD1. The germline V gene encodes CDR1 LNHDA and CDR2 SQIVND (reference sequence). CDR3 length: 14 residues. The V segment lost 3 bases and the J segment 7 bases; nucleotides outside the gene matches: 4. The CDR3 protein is CASSILGTGGGYTF. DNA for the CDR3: TGTGCCAGTAGTATCCTCGGGACAGGGGGTGGCTACACCTTC. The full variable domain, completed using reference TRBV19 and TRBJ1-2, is DGGITQSPKYLFRKEGQNVTLSCEQNLNHDAMYWYRQDPGQGLRLIYYSQIVNDFQKGDIAEGYSVSREKKESFPLTVTSAQKNPTAFYLCASSILGTGGGYTFGSGTRLTVV.

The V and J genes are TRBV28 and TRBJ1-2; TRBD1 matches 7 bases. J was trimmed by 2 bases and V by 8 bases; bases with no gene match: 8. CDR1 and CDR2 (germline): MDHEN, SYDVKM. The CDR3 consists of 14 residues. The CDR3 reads CASCPPGQNYGYTF. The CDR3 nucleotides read TGTGCCAGCTGTCCCCCGGGACAGAACTATGGCTACACCTTC.

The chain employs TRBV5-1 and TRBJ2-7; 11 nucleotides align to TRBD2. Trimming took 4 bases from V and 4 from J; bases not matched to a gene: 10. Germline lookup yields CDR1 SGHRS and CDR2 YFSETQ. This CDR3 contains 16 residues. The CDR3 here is CASSPLAGGAPYEQYF. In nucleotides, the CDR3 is TGCGCCAGCAGCCCGTTAGCGGGAGGGGCCCCTTACGAGCAGTACTTC.

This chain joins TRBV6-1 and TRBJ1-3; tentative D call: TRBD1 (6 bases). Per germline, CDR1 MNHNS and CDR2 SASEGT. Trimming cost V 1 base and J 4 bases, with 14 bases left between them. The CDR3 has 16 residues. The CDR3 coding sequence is TGTGCCAGCAGTGAAGTGTTCTGGGGGCGAGGAAACACCATATATTTT. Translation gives CASSEVFWGRGNTIYF.

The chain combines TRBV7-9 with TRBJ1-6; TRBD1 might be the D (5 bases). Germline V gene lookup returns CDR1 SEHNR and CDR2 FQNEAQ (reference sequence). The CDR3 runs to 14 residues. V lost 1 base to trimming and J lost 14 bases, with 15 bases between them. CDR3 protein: CASSLVVGGFTLHF. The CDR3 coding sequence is TGTGCCAGCAGCTTAGTGGTCGGGGGATTCACCCTCCACTTT.

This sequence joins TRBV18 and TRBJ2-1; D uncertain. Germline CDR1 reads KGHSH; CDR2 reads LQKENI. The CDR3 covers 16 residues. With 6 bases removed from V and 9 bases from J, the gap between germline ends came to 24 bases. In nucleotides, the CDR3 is TGTGCCAGCTCGTCCAACCCCCCGGCTGTAGCCGCTGAGCAGTTCTTC. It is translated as CASSSNPPAVAAEQFF.

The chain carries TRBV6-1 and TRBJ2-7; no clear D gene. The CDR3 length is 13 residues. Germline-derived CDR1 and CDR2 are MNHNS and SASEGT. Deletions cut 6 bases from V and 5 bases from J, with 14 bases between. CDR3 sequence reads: CASSLQRPNEQYV. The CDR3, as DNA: TGTGCCAGCAGCCTCCAAAGGCCCAACGAGCAGTACGTC.

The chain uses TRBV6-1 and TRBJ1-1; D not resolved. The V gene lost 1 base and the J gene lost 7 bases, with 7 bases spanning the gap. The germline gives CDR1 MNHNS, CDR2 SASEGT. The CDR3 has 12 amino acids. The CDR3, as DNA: TGTGCCAGCAGTGAAGTAGGCATTGAAGCTTTCTTT. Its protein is CASSEVGIEAFF.

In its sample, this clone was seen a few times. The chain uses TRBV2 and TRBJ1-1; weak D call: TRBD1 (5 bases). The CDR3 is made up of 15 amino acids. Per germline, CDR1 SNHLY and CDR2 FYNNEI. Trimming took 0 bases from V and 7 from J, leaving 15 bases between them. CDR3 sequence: CASSEANGWGSEAFF. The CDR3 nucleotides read TGTGCCAGCAGTGAAGCGAATGGGTGGGGCAGTGAAGCTTTCTTT.